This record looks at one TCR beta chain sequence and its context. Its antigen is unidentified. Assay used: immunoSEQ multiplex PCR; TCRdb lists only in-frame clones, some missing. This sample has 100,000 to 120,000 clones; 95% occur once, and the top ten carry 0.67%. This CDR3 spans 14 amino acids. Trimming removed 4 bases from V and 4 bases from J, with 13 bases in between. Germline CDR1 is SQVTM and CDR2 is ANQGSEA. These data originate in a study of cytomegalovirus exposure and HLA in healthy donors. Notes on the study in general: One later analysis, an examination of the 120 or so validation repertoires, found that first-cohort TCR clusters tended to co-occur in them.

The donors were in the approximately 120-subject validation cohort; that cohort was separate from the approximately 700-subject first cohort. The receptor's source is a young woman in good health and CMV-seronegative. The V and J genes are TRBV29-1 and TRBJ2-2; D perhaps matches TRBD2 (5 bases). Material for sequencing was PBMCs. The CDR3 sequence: CSVAIGSSTGELFF. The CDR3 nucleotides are TGCAGCGTTGCAATAGGGAGCAGCACCGGGGAGCTGTTTTTT.